These 21 T cell receptor beta chains share one sample of origin, sequenced in a study of blood T cell repertoires in COVID-19. Measured with immunoSEQ multiplex PCR; TCRdb has only the in-frame clones, and not every one. The table has a few hundred thousand clones, about 90% seen once; the top ten hold approximately 6%. Sequenced input: PBMCs or T cells enriched from blood (not recorded which). The origin of the receptors is a woman younger than 45 who had recovered from COVID-19.

Written as DNA, the CDR3 is TGTGCCAGCAAAGGACAGGGCCCCCTCCTCGAGCAGTACTTC. Its translation: CASKGQGPLLEQYF. This chain connects TRBV6-5 to TRBJ2-7, with 8 bases matching TRBD1. The CDR3 consists of 14 residues. V was pared by 7 bases and J by 6 bases, with 11 bases of the junction left unmatched. Germline V CDR1 and CDR2: MNHEY, SVGAGI.

V usage is TRBV19 and J usage is TRBJ2-7; 8 positions match TRBD1. With V trimmed by 1 base and J by 0 bases, 2 bases remained unmatched. The CDR3 has 15 residues. The germline gives CDR1 LNHDA, CDR2 SQIVND (reference sequence). The CDR3 loop is CASSIAGQGSYEQYF. The CDR3 DNA reads TGTGCCAGTAGTATAGCCGGACAGGGCTCCTACGAGCAGTACTTC.

The V call is TRBV20-1, the J call TRBJ1-4; no clear D. This CDR3 contains 11 residues. Germline V gives CDR1 DFQATT, CDR2 SNEGSKA (reference sequence). Trimming stripped 3 bases from V and 8 bases from J, with 7 bases between. The CDR3 spells CSARYGEKLFF. The CDR3, as DNA: TGCAGTGCTAGGTACGGGGAAAAACTGTTTTTT.

V is TRBV18 and J is TRBJ2-2; 8 nucleotides agree with TRBD1. The germline CDR1 and CDR2 sequences are KGHSH and LQKENI. The V and J ends lost 4 bases and 4 bases, in that order; junction bases with no gene match: 2. The CDR3 consists of 14 residues. The CDR3 is CASSRDRGTGELFF. The CDR3, as DNA: TGTGCCAGCTCACGCGACAGGGGCACCGGGGAGCTGTTTTTT.

The CDR3 region is CASSARGSGEGYTF. In DNA, the CDR3 is TGTGCCAGCAGCGCCCGCGGGTCAGGGGAAGGCTACACCTTC. The chain links TRBV7-6 to TRBJ1-2; a weak D match, TRBD1 (6 bases). The germline CDR1 and CDR2 sequences are SGHVS and FNYEAQ. The V gene lost 5 bases and the J gene lost 8 bases, with 18 bases spanning the gap. CDR3 length equals 14 residues. Combining the CDR3 with reference TRBV7-6 and TRBJ1-2 gives the whole variable domain GAGVSQSPRYKVTKRGQDVALRCDPISGHVSLYWYRQALGQGPEFLTYFNYEAQQDKSGLPNDRFSAERPEGSISTLTIQRTEQRDSAMYRCASSARGSGEGYTFGSGTRLTVV.

This rearrangement joins TRBV20-1 to TRBJ2-3; 10 positions agree with TRBD2. The CDR3 is 15 amino acids. Germline V gene sequence: CDR1 DFQATT, CDR2 SNEGSKA (reference sequence). V was pared by 3 bases and J by 2 bases, with 5 bases of the junction left unmatched. In nucleotides, the CDR3 is TGCAGTGCTAGTAGGACTAGCGGTGACACAGATACGCAGTATTTT. It encodes CSASRTSGDTDTQYF.

In regard to this clone: The junction departs from the called germline gene at one end, perhaps through a read error. The chain employs TRBV7-7 and TRBJ2-5, with 7 bases that match TRBD1. The CDR3 is 12 residues long. CDR1 and CDR2 from the germline V gene are SSHAT and FNYEAQ (reference sequence). The CDR3 DNA is TGTGCTAGCAGCCCAGGGGACAGCCCGCGGTACTTC. It codes for CASSPGDSPRYF.

J is TRBJ2-7 and V is TRBV30; 10 bases are a match to TRBD1. V trimming: 0 bases; J trimming: 2 bases; junction bases outside the gene matches: 19. This CDR3 has 20 amino acids. CDR1 is GTSNPN, CDR2 SVGIG, per germline (reference sequence). CDR3 residues: CAWSVRGGDRGPTRPYEQYF. The DNA for the CDR3 is TGTGCCTGGAGTGTCCGGGGGGGGGACAGGGGACCAACCCGACCCTACGAGCAGTACTTC. Full variable domain (outside the CDR3, taken from reference TRBV30 and TRBJ2-7): SQTIHQWPATLVQPVGSPLSLECTVEGTSNPNLYWYRQAAGRGLQLLFYSVGIGQISSEVPQNLSASRPQDRQFILSSKKLLLSDSGFYLCAWSVRGGDRGPTRPYEQYFGPGTRLTVT.

In nucleotides, the CDR3 is TGTGCCAGTAGCAGTACAGGGGGTGTTATTTTAGATACGCAGTATTTT. Protein sequence: CASSSTGGVILDTQYF. The chain has TRBV19 and TRBJ2-3, with 8 bases fitting TRBD1. CDR1 LNHDA and CDR2 SQIVND come from the germline V gene (reference sequence). Trimming took 6 bases from V and 5 from J; bases not matched to a gene: 13. The CDR3 consists of 16 residues.

The J gene is TRBJ1-6, the V gene TRBV7-2, with D perhaps TRBD1 (5 bases). Trimming removed 4 bases from V and 8 bases from J, with 15 bases in between. This CDR3 is 15 amino acids long. CDR1 SGHTA and CDR2 FQGNSA come from the germline V gene. The CDR3: CASSSRTLSYSPLHF. Written as DNA, the CDR3 is TGTGCCAGCAGCTCCAGGACACTCTCTTATTCACCCCTCCACTTT.

This clone was observed a handful of times. The sample holds other DNA sequences that translate to the same CDR3. The chain links TRBV19 to TRBJ1-1, with D possibly being TRBD1 (5 bases). Germline loops: CDR1 LNHDA, CDR2 SQIVND (reference sequence). The CDR3 is 14 amino acids. V was shortened by 6 bases and J by 0 bases, with 11 bases between the two germline ends. The CDR3, as DNA: TGTGCCAGTAGGGCGGGGGGAATGAACACTGAAGCTTTCTTT. Amino acid sequence: CASRAGGMNTEAFF.

This chain connects TRBV6-2 or TRBV6-3 to TRBJ1-2; possible D gene TRBD1, 5 bases. This CDR3 spans 16 amino acids. Trimming left V 2 bases short and J 4 bases short, with 17 bases between. Germline V gene lookup returns CDR1 MNHEY and CDR2 SVGEGT. The CDR3 coding sequence is TGTGCCAGCAGTTACACGGATGCAGGGCTCGGCTATGGCTACACCTTC. Translating gives CASSYTDAGLGYGYTF.

This clone occurred once. The chain has TRBV2 and TRBJ1-2, with 12 nucleotides matching TRBD1. The length of the CDR3 is 15 residues. V lost 6 bases and J lost 6; bases outside the gene matches: 8. Germline lookup yields CDR1 SNHLY and CDR2 FYNNEI. CDR3 protein: CASRAGTGGENGYTF. Written as DNA, the CDR3 is TGTGCCAGCAGAGCCGGGACAGGGGGCGAGAATGGCTACACCTTC.

This clone was observed a handful of times. The chain carries TRBV5-1 and TRBJ1-6; 9 bases fit TRBD1. Germline CDR1 and CDR2: SGHRS and YFSETQ. The J segment lost 9 bases and the V segment lost 2 bases, leaving 3 bases of the junction unmatched. This CDR3 region has 14 residues. CDR3 region: CASSLTGGSSPLHF. DNA for the CDR3: TGCGCCAGCAGCTTAACAGGGGGCTCTTCACCCCTCCACTTT.

V is TRBV30 and J is TRBJ1-6; no clear D. The CDR3 has 13 amino acids. Germline values: CDR1 GTSNPN, CDR2 SVGIG (reference sequence). The V end lost 1 base, the J end lost 6 bases, and 7 bases lay between the germline ends. CDR3 in amino acids: CAWSGWSNSPLHF. Here the CDR3 DNA reads TGTGCCTGGAGTGGATGGAGTAATTCACCCCTCCACTTT.

The chain uses TRBV6-1 and TRBJ1-1; a possible D gene is TRBD1 (5 bases). The germline V gene has CDR1 MNHNS and CDR2 SASEGT. The CDR3 covers 15 residues. Between the trimmed V and J ends, which lost 2 bases and 5 bases, there was a span of 15 bases. The CDR3 nucleotides read TGTGCCAGCAGTGAACCCGCAGGGATATGGACTGAAGCTTTCTTT. Amino acid sequence: CASSEPAGIWTEAFF.

For this clone: The junction shows a germline mismatch at one end, possibly a read error. V is TRBV4-1 and J is TRBJ1-2; 7 bases line up with TRBD1. Germline assignment: CDR1 MGHRA and CDR2 YSYEKL. The CDR3 runs to 13 residues. The DNA of the CDR3 is TGCGCCAGCAGCCAAGTGGAGACAGGGACCCGATCCTTC. The encoded protein is CASSQVETGTRSF.

This chain uses TRBV7-9 with TRBJ1-1; TRBD1 aligns across 8 bases. The germline V gene has CDR1 SEHNR and CDR2 FQNEAQ (reference sequence). The V gene end was trimmed by 2 bases and the J gene end by 3 bases; junction bases not matched to a gene: 2. The CDR3 spans 14 residues. CDR3 amino acids: CASSLPGQDTEAFF. In DNA, the CDR3 is TGTGCCAGCAGCTTACCGGGACAGGACACTGAAGCTTTCTTT.

The V and J genes are TRBV4-1 and TRBJ2-3, with 9 bases lining up with TRBD1. The length of the CDR3 is 16 residues. The V segment lost 4 bases and the J segment 1 base; nucleotides outside the gene matches: 6. From germline, CDR1 is MGHRA and CDR2 YSYEKL. The CDR3 reads CASSPLDRGGTDTQYF. The CDR3 region has the DNA TGCGCCAGCAGCCCGCTGGACAGGGGAGGCACAGATACGCAGTATTTT.

The chain links TRBV6-2 or TRBV6-3 to TRBJ1-2; D uncertain. Per germline, CDR1 MNHEY and CDR2 SVGEGT. This CDR3 is 19 amino acids long. V lost 5 bases, J lost 4 bases, and 29 bases lay in between. CDR3 DNA sequence: TGTGCCAGCAGTACAACAACACCACTTAAGACACGGACTCGCTATGGCTACACCTTC. It is translated as CASSTTTPLKTRTRYGYTF.

This chain joins TRBV23-1 and TRBJ2-5; tentative D call: TRBD1 (6 bases). TRBV23-1 is an ORF, with its function uncertain. Between the trimmed V and J ends, which lost 3 bases and 2 bases, there was a span of 19 bases. The CDR3 runs 17 residues. The CDR3 region is CASSQSTRDTSQETQYF. The CDR3 region has the DNA TGCGCCAGCAGTCAGTCGACCCGGGACACCTCTCAAGAGACCCAGTACTTC.